A selection of T cell receptor beta chains follows, all from one sample in a study of vaccination and CD4 T cells after COVID-19. TCRdb re-derived calls from the PCR reads in MiXCR, one entry per CDR3 protein. The sample records fewer than 15,000 distinct CDR3 sequences, 48% being singletons. For these TCRs, the target antigens are not known. The source material was CD4+ T cells from blood, cultured in vitro. The source is a human donor who had recovered from COVID-19. Both conserved end residues are part of each CDR3. D genes are given only for firm matches. Clone sizes are given selectively: once, few, many, or a class where the clone is expanded.

clone_size d_call cdr3_length j_call v_call cdr3_aa cdr3_nt
NA NA 14 TRBJ1-5 TRBV30 CAWSNPGGNQPQHF TGTGCCTGGTCTAACCCGGGAGGGAATCAGCCCCAGCATTTT
few NA 13 TRBJ2-2 TRBV7-3 CASSRQTAGELFF TGTGCCAGCAGTCGCCAGACTGCCGGGGAGCTGTTTTTT
few NA 12 TRBJ1-5 TRBV20-1 CSASRVLGPQHF TGCAGTGCTAGCAGGGTTCTGGGGCCCCAGCATTTT
few TRBD1 17 TRBJ1-5 TRBV15 CATSSRDRELSNQPQHF TGTGCCACCAGCAGCCGGGACAGGGAACTGTCTAATCAGCCCCAGCATTTT
NA NA 10 TRBJ2-1 TRBV12-5 CASGLREQFF TGTGCTAGTGGTTTGAGGGAGCAGTTCTTC
NA TRBD1 14 TRBJ2-7 TRBV27 CASSLRDRGGEQYF TGTGCCAGCAGTTTGAGGGACAGAGGTGGGGAGCAGTACTTC
NA TRBD1 13 TRBJ1-2 TRBV20-1 CSARGPGGLGYTF TGCAGTGCTAGAGGTCCAGGGGGCCTAGGCTACACCTTC
few TRBD1 15 TRBJ2-7 TRBV25-1 CATDGSGQGTYEQYF TGTGCCACCGACGGGTCGGGACAGGGAACCTACGAGCAGTACTTC
NA TRBD2 15 TRBJ2-1 TRBV12-5 CASGFALAGANEQFF TGTGCTAGTGGTTTCGCACTAGCGGGAGCTAATGAGCAGTTCTTC
NA NA 15 TRBJ1-2 TRBV25-1 CASSEPGRSNYGYTF TGTGCCAGCAGTGAGCCGGGACGGTCTAACTATGGCTACACCTTC
few NA 13 TRBJ2-7 TRBV7-9 CASSPAGYHEQYF TGTGCCAGCAGCCCCGCCGGGTACCACGAGCAGTACTTC
NA NA 14 TRBJ1-1 TRBV19 CASRAVQLNTEAFF TGTGCCAGTAGGGCCGTCCAACTGAACACTGAAGCTTTCTTT
NA NA 16 TRBJ2-3 TRBV6-1 CASRTLGLTLADTQYF TGTGCCAGCAGGACCTTGGGACTTACCCTCGCAGATACGCAGTATTTT
NA TRBD1 13 TRBJ1-3 TRBV6-1 CAIGGTAGNTIYF TGTGCCATAGGGGGGACAGCTGGAAACACCATATATTTT
NA NA 14 TRBJ1-2 TRBV7-9 CASSYTTGSQGYTF TGTGCCAGCAGCTATACTACAGGGTCTCAAGGCTACACCTTC
NA TRBD1 19 TRBJ1-2 TRBV28 CASSSLTLRDRGKARGYTF TGTGCCAGCAGTTCCCTTACCCTAAGAGACAGGGGTAAAGCGAGAGGCTACACCTTC
NA NA 14 TRBJ1-1 TRBV10-3 CAISESQTNTEAFF TGTGCCATCAGTGAGTCGCAGACAAACACTGAAGCTTTCTTT
few NA 15 TRBJ1-3 TRBV7-9 CASSLTLSSGNTIYF TGTGCCAGCAGCTTGACACTGAGCTCTGGAAACACCATATATTTT
few NA 14 TRBJ2-1 TRBV12-3/TRBV12-4 CASRPGLSYNEQFF TGTGCCAGCAGACCGGGGCTCTCCTACAATGAGCAGTTCTTC
few NA 15 TRBJ1-2 TRBV4-2 CASSQRQGGNDGYTF TGTGCCAGCAGCCAACGCCAGGGCGGGAACGATGGCTACACCTTC
NA TRBD2 13 TRBJ2-3 TRBV20-1 CSAAGLAGGLQYF TGCAGTGCTGCAGGACTAGCGGGGGGCCTGCAGTATTTT
NA TRBD1 14 TRBJ2-1 TRBV7-2 CASSRDSSYNEQFF TGTGCCAGCAGCCGGGACAGCTCCTACAATGAGCAGTTCTTC
NA NA 16 TRBJ2-2 TRBV12-3/TRBV12-4 CASSPGTRTNTGELFF TGTGCCAGCAGTCCCGGGACAAGGACGAACACCGGGGAGCTGTTTTTT
NA NA 15 TRBJ2-3 TRBV5-4 CASSRAGPSTDTQYF TGTGCCAGCAGCAGGGCCGGACCTAGCACAGATACGCAGTATTTT
few TRBD2 19 TRBJ2-5 TRBV15 CATSRDSTSGRLGDETQYF TGTGCCACCAGCAGAGATAGTACTAGCGGGCGTTTAGGGGATGAGACCCAGTACTTC
NA TRBD1 14 TRBJ2-3 TRBV11-3 CASSTGQGGDTQYF TGTGCCAGCAGCACAGGACAGGGAGGAGATACGCAGTATTTT
NA NA 14 TRBJ1-1 TRBV5-1 CASSPTVRNTEAFF TGCGCCAGCAGCCCCACCGTGCGGAACACTGAAGCTTTCTTT
NA NA 15 TRBJ2-5 TRBV6-1 CASSEARLVQETQYF TGTGCCAGCAGTGAGGCCCGGCTAGTACAAGAGACCCAGTACTTC
once TRBD2 16 TRBJ2-3 TRBV11-2 CASSLIAGGPTDTQYF TGTGCCAGCAGCCTTATAGCGGGAGGGCCGACAGATACGCAGTATTTT
NA TRBD1 13 TRBJ1-2 TRBV5-4 CASTLTGAFGYTF TGTGCCAGCACCTTGACAGGGGCTTTTGGCTACACCTTC
NA TRBD1 13 TRBJ1-3 TRBV25-1 CASTQTGPESIYF TGTGCCAGCACACAGACAGGGCCCGAATCCATATATTTT
NA NA 12 TRBJ2-7 TRBV7-9 CASSLVGDEQYF TGTGCCAGCAGCTTAGTTGGTGACGAGCAGTACTTC
NA NA 15 TRBJ1-2 TRBV5-6 CASSFGRELSYGYTF TGTGCCAGCAGCTTTGGGAGGGAATTATCCTATGGCTACACCTTC
NA NA 14 TRBJ1-1 TRBV4-3 CASSPRGYNTEAFF TGCGCCAGCAGTCCGCGGGGGTACAACACTGAAGCTTTCTTT
NA NA 14 TRBJ2-1 TRBV19 CASSHIGGPREQFF TGTGCCAGTAGTCACATCGGGGGGCCCCGGGAGCAGTTCTTC
NA NA 11 TRBJ2-7 TRBV28 CASASFYEQYF TGTGCCAGCGCGAGTTTCTACGAGCAGTACTTC
NA NA 12 TRBJ1-2 TRBV6-8 CASSPRLNGYTF TGTGCCAGCAGCCCCCGGTTGAACGGCTACACCTTC
few TRBD2 17 TRBJ2-2 TRBV7-8 CASSPSWLAANTGELFF TGTGCCAGCAGCCCAAGCTGGCTAGCGGCGAACACCGGGGAGCTGTTTTTT
NA NA 15 TRBJ1-4 TRBV11-2 CASSLSGIFNEKLFF TGTGCCAGCAGCTTATCAGGGATATTTAATGAAAAACTGTTTTTT
NA TRBD2 15 TRBJ2-1 TRBV29-1 CSVHSGRSLYNEQFF TGCAGCGTCCATAGCGGGAGGTCACTCTACAATGAGCAGTTCTTC
once NA 10 TRBJ1-2 TRBV24-1 CATSHYGYTF TGTGCCACCTCTCATTATGGCTACACCTTC
few NA 12 TRBJ2-7 TRBV7-2 CASSRGLGEQYF TGTGCCAGCAGCCGGGGGCTAGGCGAGCAGTACTTC
NA NA 13 TRBJ1-2 TRBV11-3 CASSPRPGYGYTF TGTGCCAGCAGCCCCCGGCCAGGCTATGGCTACACCTTC
once TRBD1 13 TRBJ2-3 TRBV25-1 CASSRDSGDTQYF TGTGCCAGCAGTCGGGACAGCGGAGATACGCAGTATTTT
NA TRBD1 13 TRBJ2-5 TRBV2 CAPKQTGEETQYF TGTGCCCCCAAACAAACAGGGGAAGAGACCCAGTACTTC
few NA 16 TRBJ1-3 TRBV19 CASTEGGTRAGNTIYF TGTGCCAGTACCGAAGGGGGGACAAGGGCTGGAAACACCATATATTTT
once NA 15 TRBJ2-5 TRBV4-3 CASSQDLAQGETQYF TGCGCCAGCAGTCAAGATCTCGCCCAGGGTGAGACCCAGTACTTC
NA NA 16 TRBJ1-2 TRBV5-4 CASSLNSLTQGGGYTF TGTGCCAGCAGCTTAAACTCCCTCACACAGGGTGGCGGCTACACCTTC
NA TRBD1 15 TRBJ2-3 TRBV7-3 CASSRQGGGTDTQYF TGTGCCAGCAGCCGACAGGGGGGGGGCACAGATACGCAGTATTTT
NA TRBD2 15 TRBJ2-1 TRBV19 CASRAGTSGGDEQFF TGTGCCAGTAGGGCCGGGACTAGCGGAGGGGATGAGCAGTTCTTC
few NA 15 TRBJ1-5 TRBV6-1 CASSEDAVRARPQHF TGTGCCAGCAGTGAAGATGCGGTTAGGGCGAGGCCCCAGCATTTT
NA TRBD1 14 TRBJ2-7 TRBV5-1 CASSLLDRVGEQYF TGCGCCAGCAGCTTGTTGGACAGGGTCGGCGAGCAGTACTTC
NA NA 11 TRBJ2-7 TRBV20-1 CSAPYREEQYF TGCAGTGCGCCTTACAGAGAGGAGCAGTACTTC
NA NA 14 TRBJ1-4 TRBV19 CASRPGHSNEKLFF TGTGCCAGTAGACCGGGACATTCTAATGAAAAACTGTTTTTT
NA NA 12 TRBJ2-7 TRBV21-1 CARPDGSYEQYF TGTGCCAGACCGGACGGCTCCTACGAGCAGTACTTC
few TRBD2 21 TRBJ2-5 TRBV4-3 CASSQGGSGWTSGSRLETQYF TGCGCCAGCAGCCAAGGGGGGAGTGGGTGGACTAGCGGGAGTCGGTTGGAGACCCAGTACTTC
NA TRBD2 15 TRBJ2-1 TRBV5-4 CASSLLRTSVNEQFF TGTGCCAGCAGCTTGCTCAGGACTAGCGTCAATGAGCAGTTCTTC
few NA 13 TRBJ1-2 TRBV19 CASSAVVGEGYTF TGTGCCAGTAGTGCGGTCGTGGGGGAAGGCTACACCTTC
NA TRBD2 15 TRBJ2-1 TRBV10-3 CAISGGTSEVSEQFF TGTGCCATCAGCGGAGGGACTAGCGAGGTCAGTGAGCAGTTCTTC
few NA 13 TRBJ1-2 TRBV7-2 CASSADSSYGYTF TGTGCCAGCAGCGCCGACAGCAGCTATGGCTACACCTTC